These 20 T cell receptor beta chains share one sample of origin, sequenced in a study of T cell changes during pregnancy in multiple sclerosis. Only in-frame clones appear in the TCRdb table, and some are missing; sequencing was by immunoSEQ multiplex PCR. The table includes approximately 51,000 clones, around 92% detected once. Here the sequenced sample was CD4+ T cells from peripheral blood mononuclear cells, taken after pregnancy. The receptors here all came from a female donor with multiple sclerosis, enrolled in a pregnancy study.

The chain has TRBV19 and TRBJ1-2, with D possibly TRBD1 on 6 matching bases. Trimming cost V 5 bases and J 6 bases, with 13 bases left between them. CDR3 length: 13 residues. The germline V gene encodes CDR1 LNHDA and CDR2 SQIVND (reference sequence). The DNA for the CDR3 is TGTGCCAGTAGTCCGTCAGGGGTGGATGGCTACACCTTC. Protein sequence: CASSPSGVDGYTF.

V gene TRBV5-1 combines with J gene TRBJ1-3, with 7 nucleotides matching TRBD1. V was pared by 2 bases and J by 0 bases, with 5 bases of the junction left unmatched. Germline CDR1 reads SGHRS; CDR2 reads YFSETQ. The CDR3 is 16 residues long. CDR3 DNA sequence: TGCGCCAGCAGCTTACAGGACAGGACCTCTGGAAACACCATATATTTT. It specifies CASSLQDRTSGNTIYF.

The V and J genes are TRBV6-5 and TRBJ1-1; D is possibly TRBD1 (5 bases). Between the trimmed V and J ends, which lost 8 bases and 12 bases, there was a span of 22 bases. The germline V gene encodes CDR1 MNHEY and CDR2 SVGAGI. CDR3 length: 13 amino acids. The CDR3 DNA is TGTGCCAGCTCCGCCCGGAGGGAGGGGTGGACTTTCTTT. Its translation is CASSARREGWTFF.

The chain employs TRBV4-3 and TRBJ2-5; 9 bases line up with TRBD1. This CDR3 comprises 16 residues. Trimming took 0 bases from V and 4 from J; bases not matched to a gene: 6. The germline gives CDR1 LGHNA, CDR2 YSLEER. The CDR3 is CASSQETGTGPETQYF. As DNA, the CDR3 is TGCGCCAGCAGCCAAGAGACAGGGACAGGGCCAGAGACCCAGTACTTC.

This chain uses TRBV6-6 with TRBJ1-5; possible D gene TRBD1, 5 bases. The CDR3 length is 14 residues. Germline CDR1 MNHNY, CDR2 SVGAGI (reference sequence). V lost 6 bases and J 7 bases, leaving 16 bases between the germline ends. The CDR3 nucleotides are TGTGCCAGCAGAATTACAGGTGAAGGGCAGCCCCAGCATTTT. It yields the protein CASRITGEGQPQHF.

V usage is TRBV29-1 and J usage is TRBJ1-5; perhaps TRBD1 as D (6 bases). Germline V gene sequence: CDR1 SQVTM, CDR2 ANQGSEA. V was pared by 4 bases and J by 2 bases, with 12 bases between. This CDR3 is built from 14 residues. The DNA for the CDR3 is TGCAGCGTTGGTGGAGCAGGGGGCAATCAGCCCCAGCATTTT. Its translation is CSVGGAGGNQPQHF. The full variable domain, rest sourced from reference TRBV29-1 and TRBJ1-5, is SAVISQKPSRDICQRGTSLTIQCQVDSQVTMMFWYRQQPGQSLTLIATANQGSEATYESGFVIDKFPISRPNLTFSTLTVSNMSPEDSSIYLCSVGGAGGNQPQHFGDGTRLSIL.

The CDR3 nucleotides are TGTGCCAGCAGCCCCGGACAGGGACGGCAGTACTTC. Translated: CASSPGQGRQYF. The rearrangement joins TRBV6-5 to TRBJ2-7, with 8 positions matching TRBD1. The CDR3 runs to 12 residues. V lost 6 bases and J lost 9; bases outside the gene matches: 7. Germline CDR1 MNHEY, CDR2 SVGAGI.

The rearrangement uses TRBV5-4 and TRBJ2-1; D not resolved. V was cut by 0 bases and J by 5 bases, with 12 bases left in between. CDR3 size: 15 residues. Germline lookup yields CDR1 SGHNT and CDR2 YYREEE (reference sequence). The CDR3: CASSLGELLHNEQFF. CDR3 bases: TGTGCCAGCAGCTTGGGAGAACTCCTCCACAATGAGCAGTTCTTC. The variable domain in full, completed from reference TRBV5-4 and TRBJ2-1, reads ETGVTQSPTHLIKTRGQQVTLRCSSQSGHNTVSWYQQALGQGPQFIFQYYREEENGRGNFPPRFSGLQFPNYSSELNVNALELDDSALYLCASSLGELLHNEQFFGPGTRLTVL.

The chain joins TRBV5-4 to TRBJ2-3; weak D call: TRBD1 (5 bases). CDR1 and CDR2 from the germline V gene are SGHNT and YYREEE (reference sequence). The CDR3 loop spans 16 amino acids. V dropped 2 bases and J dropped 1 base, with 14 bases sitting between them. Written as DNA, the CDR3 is TGTGCCAGCAGCTTTGGTGGGGCAATCGGCACAGATACGCAGTATTTT. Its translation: CASSFGGAIGTDTQYF.

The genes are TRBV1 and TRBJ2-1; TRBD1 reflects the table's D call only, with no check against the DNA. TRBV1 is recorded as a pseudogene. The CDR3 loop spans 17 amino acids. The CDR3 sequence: CTSSHRRQGRDLNEQFF. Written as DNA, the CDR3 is TGCACCAGCAGCCATCGAAGGCAGGGAAGAGACCTCAATGAGCAGTTCTTC.

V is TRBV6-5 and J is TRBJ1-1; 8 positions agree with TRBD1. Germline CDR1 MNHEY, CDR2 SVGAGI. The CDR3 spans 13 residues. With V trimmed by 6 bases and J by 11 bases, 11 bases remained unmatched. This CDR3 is CASSRQGNGGAFF. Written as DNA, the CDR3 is TGTGCCAGCAGCAGACAGGGGAACGGCGGGGCTTTCTTT.

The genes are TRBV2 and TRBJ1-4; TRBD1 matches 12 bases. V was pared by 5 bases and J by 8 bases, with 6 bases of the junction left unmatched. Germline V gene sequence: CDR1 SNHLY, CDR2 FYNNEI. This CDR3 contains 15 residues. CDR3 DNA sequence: TGTGCCAGCAGTCCAGGGGACAGGGGGCGAGAAAAACTGTTTTTT. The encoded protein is CASSPGDRGREKLFF.

CDR3: CASSFERFAEAFF. For the CDR3, the DNA is TGTGCCAGCAGCTTCGAGAGGTTCGCTGAAGCTTTCTTT. The V and J genes are TRBV7-9 and TRBJ1-1, with unresolved D. V was shortened by 3 bases and J by 6 bases, with 11 bases between the two germline ends. The germline V gene encodes CDR1 SEHNR and CDR2 FQNEAQ (reference sequence). CDR3 length equals 13 residues. The full variable domain, rest sourced from reference TRBV7-9 and TRBJ1-1, is DTGVSQNPRHKITKRGQNVTFRCDPISEHNRLYWYRQTLGQGPEFLTYFQNEAQLEKSRLLSDRFSAERPKGSFSTLEIQRTEQGDSAMYLCASSFERFAEAFFGQGTRLTVV.

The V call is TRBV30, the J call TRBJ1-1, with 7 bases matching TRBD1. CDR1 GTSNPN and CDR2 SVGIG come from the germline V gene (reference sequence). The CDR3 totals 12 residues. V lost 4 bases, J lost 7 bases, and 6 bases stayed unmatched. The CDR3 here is CAWTGGFGEAFF. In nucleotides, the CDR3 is TGTGCCTGGACAGGGGGTTTTGGTGAAGCTTTCTTT.

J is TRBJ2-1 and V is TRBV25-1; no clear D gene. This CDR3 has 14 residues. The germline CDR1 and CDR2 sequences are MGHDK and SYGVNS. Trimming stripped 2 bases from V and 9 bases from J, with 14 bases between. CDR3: CASSEGLSNGEQFF. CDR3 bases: TGTGCCAGCAGTGAAGGGCTCAGCAATGGTGAGCAGTTCTTC.

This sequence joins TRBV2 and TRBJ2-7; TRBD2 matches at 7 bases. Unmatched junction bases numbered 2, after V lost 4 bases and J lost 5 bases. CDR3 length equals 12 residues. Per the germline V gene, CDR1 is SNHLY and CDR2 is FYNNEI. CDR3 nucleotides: TGTGCCAGCAGTGGGGGAGGGAACGAGCAGTACTTC. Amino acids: CASSGGGNEQYF.

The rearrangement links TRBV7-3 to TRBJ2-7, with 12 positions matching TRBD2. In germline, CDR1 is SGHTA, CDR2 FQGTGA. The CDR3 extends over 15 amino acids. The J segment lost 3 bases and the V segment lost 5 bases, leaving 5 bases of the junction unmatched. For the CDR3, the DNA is TGTGCCAGCAGCCCGCTAGCGGGAGGGGACTACGAGCAGTACTTC. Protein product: CASSPLAGGDYEQYF. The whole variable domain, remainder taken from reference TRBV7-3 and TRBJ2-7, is GAGVSQTPSNKVTEKGKYVELRCDPISGHTALYWYRQSLGQGPEFLIYFQGTGAADDSGLPNDRFFAVRPEGSVSTLKIQRTERGDSAVYLCASSPLAGGDYEQYFGPGTRLTVT.

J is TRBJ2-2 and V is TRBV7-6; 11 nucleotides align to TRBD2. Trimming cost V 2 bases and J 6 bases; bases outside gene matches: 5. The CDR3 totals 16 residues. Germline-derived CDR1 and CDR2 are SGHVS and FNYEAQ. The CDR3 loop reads CASSLTGTSGPGELFF. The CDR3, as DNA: TGTGCCAGCAGCTTAACCGGGACTAGCGGCCCCGGGGAGCTGTTTTTT.

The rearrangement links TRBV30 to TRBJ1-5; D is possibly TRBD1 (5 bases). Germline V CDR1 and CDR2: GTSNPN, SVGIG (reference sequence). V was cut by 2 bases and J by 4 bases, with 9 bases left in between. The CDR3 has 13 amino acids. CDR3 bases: TGTGCCTGGAGTATGGGGCTAAATCAGCCCCAGCATTTT. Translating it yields CAWSMGLNQPQHF.

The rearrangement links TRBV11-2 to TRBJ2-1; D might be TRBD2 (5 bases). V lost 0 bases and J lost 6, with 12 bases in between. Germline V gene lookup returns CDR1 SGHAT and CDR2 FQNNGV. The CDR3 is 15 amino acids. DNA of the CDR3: TGTGCCAGCAGCTTAGATCGGCTAGCAGGCAATGAGCAGTTCTTC. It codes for CASSLDRLAGNEQFF.